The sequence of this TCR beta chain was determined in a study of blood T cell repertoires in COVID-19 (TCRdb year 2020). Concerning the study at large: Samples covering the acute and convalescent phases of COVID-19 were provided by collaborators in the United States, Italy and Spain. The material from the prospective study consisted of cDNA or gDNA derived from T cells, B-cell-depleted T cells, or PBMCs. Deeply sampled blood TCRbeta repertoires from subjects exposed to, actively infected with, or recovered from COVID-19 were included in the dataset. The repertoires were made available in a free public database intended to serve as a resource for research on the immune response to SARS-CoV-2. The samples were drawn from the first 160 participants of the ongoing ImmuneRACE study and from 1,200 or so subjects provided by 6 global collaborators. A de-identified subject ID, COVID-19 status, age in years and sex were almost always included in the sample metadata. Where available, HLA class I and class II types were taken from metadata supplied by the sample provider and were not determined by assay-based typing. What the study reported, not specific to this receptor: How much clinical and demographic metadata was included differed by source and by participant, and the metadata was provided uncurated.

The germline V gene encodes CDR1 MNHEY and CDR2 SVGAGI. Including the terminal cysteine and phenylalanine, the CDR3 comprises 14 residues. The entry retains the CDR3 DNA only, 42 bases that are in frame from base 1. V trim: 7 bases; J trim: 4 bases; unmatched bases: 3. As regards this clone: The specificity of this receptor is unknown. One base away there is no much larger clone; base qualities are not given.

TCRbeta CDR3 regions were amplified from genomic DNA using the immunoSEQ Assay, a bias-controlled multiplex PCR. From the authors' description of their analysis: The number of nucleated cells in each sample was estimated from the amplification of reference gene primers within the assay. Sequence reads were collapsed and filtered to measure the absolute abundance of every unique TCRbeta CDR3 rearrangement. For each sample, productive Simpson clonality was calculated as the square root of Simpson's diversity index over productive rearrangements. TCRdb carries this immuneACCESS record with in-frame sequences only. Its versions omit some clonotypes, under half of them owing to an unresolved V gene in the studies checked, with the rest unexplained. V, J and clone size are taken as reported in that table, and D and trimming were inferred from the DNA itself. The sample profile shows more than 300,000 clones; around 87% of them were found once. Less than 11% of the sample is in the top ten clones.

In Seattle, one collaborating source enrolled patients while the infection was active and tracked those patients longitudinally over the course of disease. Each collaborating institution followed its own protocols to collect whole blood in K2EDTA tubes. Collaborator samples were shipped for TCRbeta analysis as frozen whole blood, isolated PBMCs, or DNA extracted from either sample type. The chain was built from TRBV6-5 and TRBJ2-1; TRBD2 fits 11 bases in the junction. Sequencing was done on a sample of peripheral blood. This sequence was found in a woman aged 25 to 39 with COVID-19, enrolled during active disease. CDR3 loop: CASTRLAGYNEQFF. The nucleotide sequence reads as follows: TGTGCCAGCACCAGACTAGCGGGGTACAATGAGCAGTTCTTC.